This note documents a single T cell receptor (beta chain) sequence. The PCR contained 60 Vbeta and 13 Jbeta primers. The repertoire was sequenced with immunoSEQ multiplex PCR; TCRdb's copy has only in-frame clones and lacks some. Here the sample spans some 120,000 clones, 81% being singletons. CDR3 length: 12 amino acids. V gave up 7 bases and J gave up 4 bases, with 8 bases separating them. Germline CDR1 is SNHLY and CDR2 is FYNNEI. These data come from a study of cytomegalovirus exposure and HLA in healthy donors. Sample: PBMCs. The chain employs TRBV2 and TRBJ1-3; a weak D match, TRBD1 (6 bases). This TCR came from a woman aged 40 to 50 in good health and CMV-seronegative. The CDR3: CASNRVGNTIYF. The CDR3 nucleotides are TGTGCCAGCAACAGGGTGGGAAACACCATATATTTT. The full variable domain, completed using reference TRBV2 and TRBJ1-3, is EPEVTQTPSHQVTQMGQEVILRCVPISNHLYFYWYRQILGQKVEFLVSFYNNEISEKSEIFDDQFSVERPDGSNFTLKIRSTKLEDSAMYFCASNRVGNTIYFGEGSWLTVV.